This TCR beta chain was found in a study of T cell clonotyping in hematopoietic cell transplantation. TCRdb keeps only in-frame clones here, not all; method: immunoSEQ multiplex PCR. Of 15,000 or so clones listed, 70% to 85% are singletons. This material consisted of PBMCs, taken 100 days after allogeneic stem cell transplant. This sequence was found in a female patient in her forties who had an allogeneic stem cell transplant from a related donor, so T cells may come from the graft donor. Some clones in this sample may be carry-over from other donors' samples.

The CDR3 bases are TGTGCCAGTACTGACAGGACGGGCGAGCAGTACTTC. This encodes CASTDRTGEQYF. This chain links TRBV19 with TRBJ2-7; D perhaps matches TRBD1 (6 bases). The CDR3 has 12 amino acids. Germline loops: CDR1 LNHDA, CDR2 SQIVND (reference sequence). Deletions cut 7 bases from V and 6 bases from J, with 13 bases between.